This T cell receptor (beta chain) was identified during a study of cytomegalovirus exposure and HLA in healthy donors. Across the study: Unique TCR beta sequences numbering fewer than 130 million came from roughly 180 million T cells in an earlier analysis.

PCR involved 60 Vbeta and 13 Jbeta primers. Clones were read by immunoSEQ multiplex PCR, and TCRdb kept only the in-frame ones, dropping some. The table has approximately 160,000 clones, 68% seen once. CDR1 SGHTA and CDR2 FQGNSA come from the germline V gene. The CDR3 is 15 amino acids. The germline V and J ends were trimmed by 1 base and 3 bases, with 10 bases remaining between them. As concerns this clone: Its antigen is currently unknown.

Whole-study findings and limits: In a later analysis, TCR beta V- and J-gene trimming was associated with a missense DCLRE1C variant.

Sequences were obtained from PBMCs. This sequence joins TRBV7-2 and TRBJ1-5, with D possibly matching TRBD1 (5 bases). The sequence was obtained from a man between 45 and 60 years old in good health and CMV-seronegative. CDR3 in amino acids: CASSLVVTVNQPQHF. The CDR3 bases are TGTGCCAGCAGCTTAGTGGTGACAGTCAATCAGCCCCAGCATTTT. Filled out from reference TRBV7-2 and TRBJ1-5, the complete variable domain reads GAGVSQSPSNKVTEKGKDVELRCDPISGHTALYWYRQSLGQGLEFLIYFQGNSAPDKSGLPSDRFSAERTGGSVSTLTIQRTQQEDSAVYLCASSLVVTVNQPQHFGDGTRLSIL.